This T cell receptor beta chain comes out of a study of T cell responses to AZD1222 COVID-19 vaccine. In regard to this clone: Its matching antigen is unknown.

The data were produced by immunoSEQ multiplex PCR, yet TCRdb's version contains in-frame clones alone and is incomplete. This repertoire shows under 200,000 clones, more than 80% found once; its top ten account for less than 4%. Germline CDR1 is LNHNV and CDR2 is YYDKDF (reference sequence). Trimming took off 5 bases at V and 5 bases at J, with 18 bases between the two ends. The CDR3 length is 16 residues. Study results and limitations: Receipt of two AZD1222 doses was followed by a rise in Spike-specific TCR breadth and depth. Reportedly, nearly half of unique spike TCRs recognized epitopes outside B.1.351/B.1.1.7 mutations. In a largely white British group with more females than males, clonal diversity was possibly underestimated. Among AZD1222 vaccinees, only five or six were seropositive at baseline.

This material consisted of peripheral blood, taken 28 days after the second dose of the MenACWY control vaccine. The chain couples TRBV15 to TRBJ1-4; no firm D call. The clonotype was recovered from an adult who received the MenACWY meningococcal vaccine as a control. CDR3 sequence (DNA): TGTGCCACCAGCCCCAAACGCGGGTCGGCCAATGAAAAACTGTTTTTT. Its translation: CATSPKRGSANEKLFF. The whole variable domain, remainder taken from reference TRBV15 and TRBJ1-4, is DAMVIQNPRYQVTQFGKPVTLSCSQTLNHNVMYWYQQKSSQAPKLLFHYYDKDFNNEADTPDNFQSRRPNTSFCFLDIRSPGLGDTAMYLCATSPKRGSANEKLFFGSGTQLSVL.